The clone carrying this T cell receptor (beta chain) was counted only a few times. Antigen specificity is unknown. A read error may account for a junction end that differs from germline. One entry per CDR3 protein, called by TCRdb with MiXCR from the 5' RACE reads. The table includes about 530,000 distinct CDR3 sequences, 20% to 25% detected once. These data originate in a study of identical twins. Study observations and caveats: Analyses based on zero insertions could be partly confounded by invariant MAIT and iNKT cells.

Looked up from germline, CDR1 is DFQATT and CDR2 is SNEGSKA (reference sequence). The CDR3 is made up of 15 amino acids. This same sample was also part of a study on yellow fever vaccine responses in identical twins. From that report: Among the twins, the vaccine T cell response reportedly seemed partly convergent and partly personalized.

The TCR originated in a woman in her late teens or twenties in good health. The chain couples TRBV20-1 to TRBJ2-2; 8 bases match TRBD1. Specimen: CD4+ T cells sorted from blood. CDR3: CSARGTGVFAGELFF. The DNA of the CDR3 is TGCAGTGCCAGAGGGACAGGCGTGTTTGCCGGGGAGCTGTTTTTT.